These 8 T cell receptor beta chains share one sample of origin, sequenced in a study of vaccination and CD4 T cells after COVID-19. The treatment was: approximately 10-day PBMC culture with coronavirus spike peptide pools or control peptides (ViraFEST assay). No antigen has been identified for these receptors. The Oncomine TCR Beta short-read assay generated sequence data from the DNA of cultured CD4+ T cells. A single record per CDR3 protein comes from TCRdb applying MiXCR to the PCR reads. The sample holds more than 9,000 distinct CDR3 sequences, 55% to 60% seen once. The sample was CD4+ T cells from blood, cultured in vitro. Source of these receptors: a human donor who had recovered from COVID-19.

The J gene is TRBJ1-2, the V gene TRBV19, with D unclear. Germline loops: CDR1 LNHDA, CDR2 SQIVND (reference sequence). Trimming cost V 0 bases and J 8 bases, with 13 bases left between them. This CDR3 has 14 amino acids. The CDR3 DNA reads TGTGCCAGTAGTATAGAGTTTAGTGGTACCGGCTACACCTTC. Amino acids: CASSIEFSGTGYTF.

The V gene is TRBV2, the J gene TRBJ1-1; TRBD1 aligns across 8 bases. The CDR3 consists of 12 residues. With V trimmed by 10 bases and J by 4 bases, 5 bases remained unmatched. The germline V gene has CDR1 SNHLY and CDR2 FYNNEI. The CDR3 DNA sequence: TGTGCCAACGGACAGGGCATCACTGAAGCTTTCTTT. Amino acid sequence: CANGQGITEAFF.

J is TRBJ2-2 and V is TRBV15; 8 bases match TRBD2. Losses at the gene ends were 5 bases for V and 3 bases for J; bases not matched to a gene: 8. Germline-derived CDR1 and CDR2 are LNHNV and YYDKDF (reference sequence). This CDR3 has 16 amino acids. The CDR3 DNA reads as TGTGCCACCAGCCGGGGGGGAGTGTTTGACACCGGGGAGCTGTTTTTT. Translation gives CATSRGGVFDTGELFF.

The genes are TRBV6-5 and TRBJ1-5; TRBD1 agrees at 8 bases. This CDR3 region has 14 residues. After removal of 2 bases from V and 6 bases from J, the junction contained 3 bases not matched to a gene. The germline CDR1 and CDR2 sequences are MNHEY and SVGAGI. CDR3 DNA sequence: TGTGCCAGCAGTTACGAGACAGGGGTTCAGCCCCAGCATTTT. Amino acid sequence: CASSYETGVQPQHF.

The chain has TRBV10-3 and TRBJ2-7; D might be TRBD2 (6 bases). The ends were cut back, 7 bases at V and 5 bases at J, with 15 bases in the middle. CDR1 and CDR2 (germline): ENHRY, SYGVKD. This CDR3 contains 13 residues. CDR3 coding DNA: TGTGCCATCACAGAACTAGCAGGCGACGAGCAGTACTTC. Translation: CAITELAGDEQYF.

V and J are TRBV6-2 or TRBV6-3 and TRBJ2-2; D ambiguous. With 5 bases removed from V and 5 bases from J, the gap between germline ends came to 9 bases. CDR1 and CDR2 (germline): MNHEY, SVGEGT. The length of the CDR3 is 13 residues. CDR3 residues: CASSLSQTGELFF. For the CDR3, the DNA is TGTGCCAGCAGTCTTTCACAGACCGGGGAGCTGTTTTTT.

The chain has TRBV25-1 and TRBJ1-2; D is possibly TRBD1 (6 bases). With 4 bases removed from V and 7 bases from J, the gap between germline ends came to 13 bases. The V gene's germline CDR1 is MGHDK and CDR2 SYGVNS. This CDR3 is built from 13 residues. As DNA, the CDR3 is TGTGCCAGCAGTGGGGCGGGGGCGGGTGGCTACACCTTC. This sequence encodes CASSGAGAGGYTF.

The CDR3 DNA is TGCGCCAGCAGCTTGGAAACAGGGGTTTGGGAGACCCAGTACTTC. This encodes CASSLETGVWETQYF. The V gene is TRBV5-1, the J gene TRBJ2-5; 7 bases are shared with TRBD1. This CDR3 has 15 residues. V lost 0 bases and J lost 5; bases outside the gene matches: 7. Germline CDR1 is SGHRS and CDR2 is YFSETQ.